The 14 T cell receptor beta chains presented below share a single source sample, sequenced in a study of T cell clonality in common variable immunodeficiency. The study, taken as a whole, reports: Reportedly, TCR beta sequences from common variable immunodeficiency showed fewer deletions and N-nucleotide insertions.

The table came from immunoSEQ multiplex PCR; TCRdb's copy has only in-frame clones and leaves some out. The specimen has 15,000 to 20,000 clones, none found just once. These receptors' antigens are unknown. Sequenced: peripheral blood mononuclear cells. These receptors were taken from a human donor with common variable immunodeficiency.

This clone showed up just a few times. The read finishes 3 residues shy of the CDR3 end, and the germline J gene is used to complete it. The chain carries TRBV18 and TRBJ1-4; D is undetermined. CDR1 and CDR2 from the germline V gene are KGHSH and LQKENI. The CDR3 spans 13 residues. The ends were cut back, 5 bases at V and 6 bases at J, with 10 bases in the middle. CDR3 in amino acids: CASSLIVDEKLFF. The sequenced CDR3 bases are TGTGCCAGCTCATTAATAGTAGATGAAAAA.

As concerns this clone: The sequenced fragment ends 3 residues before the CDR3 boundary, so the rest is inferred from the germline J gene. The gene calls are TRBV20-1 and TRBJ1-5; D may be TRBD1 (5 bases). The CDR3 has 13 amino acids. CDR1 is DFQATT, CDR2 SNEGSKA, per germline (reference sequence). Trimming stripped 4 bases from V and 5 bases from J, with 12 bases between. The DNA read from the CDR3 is TGCAGTGCTAATGACAGAGAATATCAGCCC. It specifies CSANDREYQP. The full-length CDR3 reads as CSANDREYQPQHF.

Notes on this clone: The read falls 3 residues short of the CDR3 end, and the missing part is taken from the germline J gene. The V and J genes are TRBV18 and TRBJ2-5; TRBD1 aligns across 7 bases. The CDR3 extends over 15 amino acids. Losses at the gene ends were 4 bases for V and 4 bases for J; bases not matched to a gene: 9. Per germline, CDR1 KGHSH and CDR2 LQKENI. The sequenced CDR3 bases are TGTGCCAGCTCACGACAGGGAAGAATAAGAGAGACC. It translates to CASSRQGRIRET. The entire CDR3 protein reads CASSRQGRIRETQYF. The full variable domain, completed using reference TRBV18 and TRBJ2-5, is NAGVMQNPRHLVRRRGQEARLRCSPMKGHSHVYWYRQLPEEGLKFMVYLQKENIIDESGMPKERFSAEFPKEGPSILRIQQVVRGDSAAYFCASSRQGRIRETQYFGPGTRLLVL.

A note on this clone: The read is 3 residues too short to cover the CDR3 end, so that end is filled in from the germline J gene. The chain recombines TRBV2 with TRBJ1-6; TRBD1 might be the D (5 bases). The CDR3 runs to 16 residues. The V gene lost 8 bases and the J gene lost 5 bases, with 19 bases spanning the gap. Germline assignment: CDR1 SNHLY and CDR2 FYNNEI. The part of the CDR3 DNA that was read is TGTGCCAGCGCAGGGTCCAGGTTCCTAAATAATTCACCC. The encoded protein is CASAGSRFLNNSP. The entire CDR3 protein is CASAGSRFLNNSPLHF. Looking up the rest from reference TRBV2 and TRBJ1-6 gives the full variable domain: EPEVTQTPSHQVTQMGQEVILRCVPISNHLYFYWYRQILGQKVEFLVSFYNNEISEKSEIFDDQFSVERPDGSNFTLKIRSTKLEDSAMYFCASAGSRFLNNSPLHFGNGTRLTVT.

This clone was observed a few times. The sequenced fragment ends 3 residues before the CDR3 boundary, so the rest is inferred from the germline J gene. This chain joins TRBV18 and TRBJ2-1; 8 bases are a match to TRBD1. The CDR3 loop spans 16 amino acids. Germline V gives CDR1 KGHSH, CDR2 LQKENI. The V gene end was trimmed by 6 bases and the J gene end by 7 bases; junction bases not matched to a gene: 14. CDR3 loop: CASSPNPGQAKNEQFF. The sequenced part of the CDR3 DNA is TGTGCCAGCTCGCCGAATCCGGGACAGGCGAAAAATGAG.

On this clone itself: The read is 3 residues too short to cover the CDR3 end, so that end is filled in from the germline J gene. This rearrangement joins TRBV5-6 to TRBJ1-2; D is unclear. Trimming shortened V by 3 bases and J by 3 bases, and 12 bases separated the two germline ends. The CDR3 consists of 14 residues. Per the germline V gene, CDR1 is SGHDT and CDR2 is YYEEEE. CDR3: CASSSRSLDYGYTF. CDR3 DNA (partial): TGTGCCAGCAGCTCCCGGTCTTTGGACTATGGC. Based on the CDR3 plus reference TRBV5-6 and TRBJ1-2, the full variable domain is DAGVTQSPTHLIKTRGQQVTLRCSPKSGHDTVSWYQQALGQGPQFIFQYYEEEERQRGNFPDRFSGHQFPNYSSELNVNALLLGDSALYLCASSSRSLDYGYTFGSGTRLTVV.

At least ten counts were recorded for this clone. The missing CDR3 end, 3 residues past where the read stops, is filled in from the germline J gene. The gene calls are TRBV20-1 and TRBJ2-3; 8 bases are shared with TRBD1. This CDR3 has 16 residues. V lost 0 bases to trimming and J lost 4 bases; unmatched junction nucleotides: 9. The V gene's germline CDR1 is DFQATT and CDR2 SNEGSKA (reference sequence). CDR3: CSARDRVRGLADTQYF. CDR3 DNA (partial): TGCAGTGCTAGAGATCGGGTCAGGGGGCTGGCAGATACG.

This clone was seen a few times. CDR3 DNA, as far as it was read: TGTGCCAGCAGTACCCTGGACAGGGTA. Protein: CASSTLDRV. The CDR3 reads in full as CASSTLDRVIYF. The chain uses TRBV6-2 or TRBV6-3 and TRBJ1-3, with TRBD1 matching 8 bases. The read is 3 residues too short to cover the CDR3 end, so that end is filled in from the germline J gene. The CDR3 length is 12 residues. Germline CDR1 and CDR2: MNHEY and SVGEGT.

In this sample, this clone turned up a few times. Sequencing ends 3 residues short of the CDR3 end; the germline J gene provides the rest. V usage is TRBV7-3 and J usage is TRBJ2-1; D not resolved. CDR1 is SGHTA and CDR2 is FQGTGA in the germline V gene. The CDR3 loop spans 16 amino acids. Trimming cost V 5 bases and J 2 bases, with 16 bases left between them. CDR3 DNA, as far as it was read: TGTGCCAGCAGCGTACATCCTCTAAGCGCCTACAATGAG. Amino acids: CASSVHPLSAYNE. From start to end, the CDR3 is CASSVHPLSAYNEQFF.

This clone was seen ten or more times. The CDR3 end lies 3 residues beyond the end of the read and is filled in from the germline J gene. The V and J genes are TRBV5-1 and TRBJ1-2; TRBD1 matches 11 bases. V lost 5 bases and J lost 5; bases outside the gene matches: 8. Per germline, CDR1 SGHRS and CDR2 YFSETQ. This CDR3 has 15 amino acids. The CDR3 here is CASSNTGTGGYGYTF. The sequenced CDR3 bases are TGCGCCAGCAGTAATACCGGGACAGGGGGTTATGGC.

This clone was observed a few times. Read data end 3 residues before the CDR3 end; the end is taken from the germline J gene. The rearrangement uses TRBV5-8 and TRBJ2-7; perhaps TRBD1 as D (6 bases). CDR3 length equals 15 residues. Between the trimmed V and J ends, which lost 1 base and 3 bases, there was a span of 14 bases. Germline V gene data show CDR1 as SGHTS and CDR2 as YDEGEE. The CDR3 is CASSLSYTGRYEQYF. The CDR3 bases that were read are TGTGCCAGCAGCTTGTCATACACAGGGCGCTACGAG.

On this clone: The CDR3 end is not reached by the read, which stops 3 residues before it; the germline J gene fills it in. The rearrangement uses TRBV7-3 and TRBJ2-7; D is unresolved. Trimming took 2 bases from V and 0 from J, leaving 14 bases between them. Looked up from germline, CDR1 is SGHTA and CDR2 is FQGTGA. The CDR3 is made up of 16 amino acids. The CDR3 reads CASSLVFPGRSYEQYF. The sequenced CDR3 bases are TGTGCCAGCAGCTTAGTATTCCCCGGTCGCTCCTACGAG.

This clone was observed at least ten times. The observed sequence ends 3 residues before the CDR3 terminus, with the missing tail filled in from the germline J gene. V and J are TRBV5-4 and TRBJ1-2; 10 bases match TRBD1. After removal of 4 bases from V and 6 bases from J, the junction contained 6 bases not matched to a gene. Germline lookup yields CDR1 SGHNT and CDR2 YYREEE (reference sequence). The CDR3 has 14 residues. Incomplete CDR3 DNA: TGTGCCAGCAGCACGACGGGACAGGGGAATGGC. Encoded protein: CASSTTGQGNG. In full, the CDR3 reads CASSTTGQGNGYTF.

The covered CDR3 bases are TGTGCCAGCAGCTTACGGCGGGGGGATTACAATGAG. Encoded protein: CASSLRRGDYNE. The full CDR3 is CASSLRRGDYNEQFF. The genes are TRBV13 and TRBJ2-1, with 8 nucleotides matching TRBD2. The CDR3 end is not reached by the read, which stops 3 residues before it; the germline J gene fills it in. Germline lookup yields CDR1 PRHDT and CDR2 FYEKMQ (reference sequence). The CDR3 spans 15 residues. V was pared by 2 bases and J by 4 bases, with 4 bases of the junction left unmatched.